In its sample, the clone carrying this T cell receptor beta chain was seen many times. What it binds is not known. These data originate in a study of OX40 agonist ivuxolimab in advanced cancers. Study-level points and caveats: On average, a greater number of expanded clones characterised CD8+ T cells relative to CD4+.

Only in-frame clones appear in the TCRdb table, and some are missing; sequencing was by immunoSEQ multiplex PCR. The table has about 62,000 clones, 79% seen once. The CDR3 covers 14 residues. V lost 7 bases to trimming and J lost 0 bases, with 10 bases between them. Germline V lookup: CDR1 LNHDA, CDR2 SQIVND (reference sequence). This chain links TRBV19 with TRBJ1-5; D ambiguous. Sequencing used CD4+ or CD8+ T cells sorted from blood, obtained in a trial of the OX40 agonist ivuxolimab. The receptor's source is an adult with an advanced solid tumor such as melanoma, head and neck, liver or kidney cancer. This CDR3 reads CASTTVYSNQPQHF. CDR3 bases: TGTGCCAGTACGACCGTTTATAGCAATCAGCCCCAGCATTTT.